This T cell receptor (beta chain) was documented in a study of T-cell memory formation after mild COVID-19. TCRdb reanalysed the 5' RACE reads using MiXCR and keeps one entry per CDR3 protein. This sample yields approximately 250,000 distinct CDR3 sequences, of which less than 20% are seen a single time; 2.1% belongs to the top ten. The CDR3 covers 14 residues. Germline values: CDR1 SGHRS, CDR2 YFSETQ. V lost 3 bases and J lost 4; bases outside the gene matches: 3. This receptor was identified in an adult woman who had mild COVID-19 (a few samples of this study predate the infection). Cell type and time point are not known. Source material: PBMCs or a T cell subset sorted from them (not recorded which). J is TRBJ1-3 and V is TRBV5-1; 8 bases are a match to TRBD1. CDR3 amino acids: CASSSGQGGNTIYF. The CDR3 nucleotides are TGCGCCAGCAGCTCCGGACAGGGAGGAAACACCATATATTTT.